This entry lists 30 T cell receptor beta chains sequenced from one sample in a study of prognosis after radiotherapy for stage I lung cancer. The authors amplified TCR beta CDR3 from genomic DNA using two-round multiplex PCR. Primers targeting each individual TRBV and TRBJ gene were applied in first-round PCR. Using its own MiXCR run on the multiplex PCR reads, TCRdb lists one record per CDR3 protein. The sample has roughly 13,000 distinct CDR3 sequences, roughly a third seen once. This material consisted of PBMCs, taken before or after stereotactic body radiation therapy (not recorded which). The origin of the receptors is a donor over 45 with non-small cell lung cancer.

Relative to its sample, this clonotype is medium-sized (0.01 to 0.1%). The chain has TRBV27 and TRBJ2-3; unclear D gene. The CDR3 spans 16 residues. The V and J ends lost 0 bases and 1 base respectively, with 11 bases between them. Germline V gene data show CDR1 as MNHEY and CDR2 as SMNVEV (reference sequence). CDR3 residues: CASSLSDVGRTDTQYF. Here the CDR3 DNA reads TGTGCCAGCAGTTTATCGGATGTTGGACGCACAGATACGCAGTATTTT.

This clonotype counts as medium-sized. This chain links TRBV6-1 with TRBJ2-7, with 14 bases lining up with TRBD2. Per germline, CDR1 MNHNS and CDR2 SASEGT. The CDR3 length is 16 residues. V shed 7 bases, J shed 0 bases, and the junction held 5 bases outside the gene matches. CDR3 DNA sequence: TGTGCCAGCACCGGACTAGCGGGGGGCGGCTCCTACGAGCAGTACTTC. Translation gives CASTGLAGGGSYEQYF.

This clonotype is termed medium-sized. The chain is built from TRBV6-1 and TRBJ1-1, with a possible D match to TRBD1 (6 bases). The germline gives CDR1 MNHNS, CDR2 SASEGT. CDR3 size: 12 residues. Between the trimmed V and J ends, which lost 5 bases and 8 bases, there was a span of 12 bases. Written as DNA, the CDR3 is TGTGCCAGCAGTCCGGGTGACAGGGAAGCTTTCTTT. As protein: CASSPGDREAFF.

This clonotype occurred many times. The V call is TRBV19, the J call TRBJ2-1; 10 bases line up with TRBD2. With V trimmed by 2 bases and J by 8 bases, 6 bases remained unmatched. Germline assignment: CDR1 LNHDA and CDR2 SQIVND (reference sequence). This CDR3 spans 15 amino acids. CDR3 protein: CASSIKSGGADEQFF. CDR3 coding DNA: TGTGCCAGTAGTATAAAGAGCGGGGGGGCGGATGAGCAGTTCTTC.

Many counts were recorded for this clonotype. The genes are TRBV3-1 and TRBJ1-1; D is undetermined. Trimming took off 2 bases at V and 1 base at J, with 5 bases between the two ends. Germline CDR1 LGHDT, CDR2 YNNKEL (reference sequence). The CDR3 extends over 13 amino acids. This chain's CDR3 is CASSQWTNTEAFF. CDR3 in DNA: TGTGCCAGCAGCCAATGGACGAACACTGAAGCTTTCTTT.

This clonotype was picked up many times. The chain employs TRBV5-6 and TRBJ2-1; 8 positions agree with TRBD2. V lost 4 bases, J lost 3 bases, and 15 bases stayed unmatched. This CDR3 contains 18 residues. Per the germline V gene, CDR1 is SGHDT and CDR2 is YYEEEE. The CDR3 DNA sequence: TGTGCCAGCAGCCGCCGTATGGGAGCGGGGGACCTCTACAATGAGCAGTTCTTC. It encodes CASSRRMGAGDLYNEQFF.

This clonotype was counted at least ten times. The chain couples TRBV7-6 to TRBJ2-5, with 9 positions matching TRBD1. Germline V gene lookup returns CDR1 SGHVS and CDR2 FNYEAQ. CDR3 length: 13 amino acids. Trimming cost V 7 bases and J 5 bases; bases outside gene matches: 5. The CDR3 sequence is CASTRDRAETQYF. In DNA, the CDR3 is TGTGCCAGCACCCGGGACAGGGCGGAGACCCAGTACTTC.

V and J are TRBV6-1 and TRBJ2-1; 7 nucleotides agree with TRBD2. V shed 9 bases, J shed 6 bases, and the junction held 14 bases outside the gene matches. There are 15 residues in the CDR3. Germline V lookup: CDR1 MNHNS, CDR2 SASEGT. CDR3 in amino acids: CARSRPAGIGNEQFF. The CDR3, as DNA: TGTGCCAGAAGCCGCCCAGCGGGAATAGGCAATGAGCAGTTCTTC.

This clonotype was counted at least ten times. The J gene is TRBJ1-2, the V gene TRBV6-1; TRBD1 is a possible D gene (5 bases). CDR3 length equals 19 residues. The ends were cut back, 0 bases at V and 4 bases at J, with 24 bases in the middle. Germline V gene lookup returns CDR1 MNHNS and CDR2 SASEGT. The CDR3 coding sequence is TGTGCCAGCAGTGAAGCGTTTGGGGCGTCGCTCGCCTCCTCCTATGGCTACACCTTC. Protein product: CASSEAFGASLASSYGYTF.

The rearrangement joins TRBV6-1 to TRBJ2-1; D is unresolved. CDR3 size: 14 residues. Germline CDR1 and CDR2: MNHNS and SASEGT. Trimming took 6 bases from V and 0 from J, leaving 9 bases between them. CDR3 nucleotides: TGTGCCAGCAGCATCGGAAGCTCCTACAATGAGCAGTTCTTC. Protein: CASSIGSSYNEQFF.

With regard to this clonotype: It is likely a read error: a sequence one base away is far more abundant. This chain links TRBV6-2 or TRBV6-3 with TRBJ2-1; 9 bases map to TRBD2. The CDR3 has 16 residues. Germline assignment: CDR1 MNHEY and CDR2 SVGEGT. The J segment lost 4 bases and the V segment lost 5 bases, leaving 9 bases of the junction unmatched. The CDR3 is CASSEFGGGVYNEQFF. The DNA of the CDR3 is TGTGCCAGCAGTGAGTTCGGCGGGGGGGTATACAATGAGCAGTTCTTC.

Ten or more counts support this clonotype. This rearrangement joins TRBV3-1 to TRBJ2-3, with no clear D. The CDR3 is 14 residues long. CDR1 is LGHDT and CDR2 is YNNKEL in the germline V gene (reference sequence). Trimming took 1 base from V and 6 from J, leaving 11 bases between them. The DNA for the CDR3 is TGTGCCAGCAGCCAAGCCGTGACTCGGGATACGCAGTATTTT. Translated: CASSQAVTRDTQYF.

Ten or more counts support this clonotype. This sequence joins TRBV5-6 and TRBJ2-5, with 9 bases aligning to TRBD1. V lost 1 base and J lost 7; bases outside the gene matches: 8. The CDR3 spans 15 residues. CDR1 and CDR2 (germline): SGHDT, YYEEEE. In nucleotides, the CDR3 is TGTGCCAGCAGCTTGACGGGACAGGGATTCGGGACCCAGTACTTC. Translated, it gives CASSLTGQGFGTQYF.

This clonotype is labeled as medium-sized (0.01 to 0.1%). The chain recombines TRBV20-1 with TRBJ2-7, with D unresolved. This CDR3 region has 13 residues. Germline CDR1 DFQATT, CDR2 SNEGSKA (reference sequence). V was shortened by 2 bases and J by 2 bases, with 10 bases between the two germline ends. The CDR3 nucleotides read TGCAGTGCTAGATCTCTCGCAGCCTACGAGCAGTACTTC. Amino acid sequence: CSARSLAAYEQYF.

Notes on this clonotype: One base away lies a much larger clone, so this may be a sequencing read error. The CDR3 reads CAGSSAQLAGRETQYF. CDR3 in DNA: TGTGCCGGCAGCAGTGCCCAGCTAGCGGGGAGGGAGACCCAGTACTTC. V and J are TRBV9 and TRBJ2-5; 9 nucleotides align to TRBD2. There are 16 residues in the CDR3. In germline, CDR1 is SGDLS, CDR2 YYNGEE.

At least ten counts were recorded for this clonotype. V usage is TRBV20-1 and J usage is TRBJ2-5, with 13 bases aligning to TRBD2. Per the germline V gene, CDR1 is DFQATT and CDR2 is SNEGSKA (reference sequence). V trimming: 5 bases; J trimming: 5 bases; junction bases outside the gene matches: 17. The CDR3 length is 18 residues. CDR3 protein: CSAPQFGLAGARGETQYF. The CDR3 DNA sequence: TGCAGTGCTCCTCAATTCGGACTAGCGGGGGCGAGGGGGGAGACCCAGTACTTC.

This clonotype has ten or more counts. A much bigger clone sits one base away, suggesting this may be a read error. The DNA of the CDR3 is TGTGCCAGCAGCTCCGGACTGAGGGGCTATGGCTACACCTTC. Protein sequence: CASSSGLRGYGYTF. This rearrangement joins TRBV12-3 or TRBV12-4 to TRBJ1-2, with D possibly TRBD1 on 5 matching bases. V dropped 6 bases and J dropped 4 bases, with 15 bases sitting between them. The CDR3 extends over 14 amino acids.

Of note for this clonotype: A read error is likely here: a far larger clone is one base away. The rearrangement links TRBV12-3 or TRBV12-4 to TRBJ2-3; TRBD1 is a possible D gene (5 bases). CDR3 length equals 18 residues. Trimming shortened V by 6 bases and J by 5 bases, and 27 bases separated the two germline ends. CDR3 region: CASSSTHRWLGVQDTQYF. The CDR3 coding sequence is TGTGCCAGCAGCTCAACCCACAGGTGGCTGGGTGTACAAGATACGCAGTATTTT.

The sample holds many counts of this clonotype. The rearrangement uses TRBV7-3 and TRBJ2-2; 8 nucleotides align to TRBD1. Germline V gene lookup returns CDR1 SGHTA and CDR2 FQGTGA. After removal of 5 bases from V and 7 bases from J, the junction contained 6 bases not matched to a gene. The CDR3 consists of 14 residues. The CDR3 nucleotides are TGTGCCAGCAGCCTGGACAGGGCAGACGGGGAGCTGTTTTTT. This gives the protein CASSLDRADGELFF.

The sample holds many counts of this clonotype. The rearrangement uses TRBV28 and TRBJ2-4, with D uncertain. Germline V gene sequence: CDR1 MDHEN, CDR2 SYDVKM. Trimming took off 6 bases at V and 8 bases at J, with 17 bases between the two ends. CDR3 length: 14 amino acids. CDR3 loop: CASSPPQVSYIQYF. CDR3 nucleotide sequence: TGTGCCAGCAGCCCCCCCCAGGTATCGTACATTCAGTACTTC.

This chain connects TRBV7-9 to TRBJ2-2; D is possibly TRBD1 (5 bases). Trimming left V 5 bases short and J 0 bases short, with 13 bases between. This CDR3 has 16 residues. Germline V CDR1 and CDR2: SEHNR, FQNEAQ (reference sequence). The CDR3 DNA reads TGTGCCAGCAGCCTGATACAGGCGACGAACACCGGGGAGCTGTTTTTT. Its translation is CASSLIQATNTGELFF. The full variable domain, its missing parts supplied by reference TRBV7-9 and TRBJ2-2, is DTGVSQNPRHKITKRGQNVTFRCDPISEHNRLYWYRQTLGQGPEFLTYFQNEAQLEKSRLLSDRFSAERPKGSFSTLEIQRTEQGDSAMYLCASSLIQATNTGELFFGEGSRLTVL.

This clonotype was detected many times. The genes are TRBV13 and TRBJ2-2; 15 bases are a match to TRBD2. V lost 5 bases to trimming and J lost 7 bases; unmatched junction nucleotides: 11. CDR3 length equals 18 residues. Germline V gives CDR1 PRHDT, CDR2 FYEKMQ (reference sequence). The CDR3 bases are TGTGCCAGCAGCCCCCCCGGGACTAGCGGGAGGTTTATCGGGGAGCTGTTTTTT. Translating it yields CASSPPGTSGRFIGELFF.

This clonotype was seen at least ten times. Written as DNA, the CDR3 is TGTGCCAGCAGCGTAGGGACAGGGGCTTCCTACGAGCAGTACTTC. Amino acids: CASSVGTGASYEQYF. This chain links TRBV9 with TRBJ2-7; TRBD1 aligns across 9 bases. CDR1 is SGDLS, CDR2 YYNGEE, per germline. The trim removed 0 bases at V and 1 base at J, leaving 2 bases unmatched. The CDR3 spans 15 residues. The full variable domain, completed using reference TRBV9 and TRBJ2-7, is DSGVTQTPKHLITATGQRVTLRCSPRSGDLSVYWYQQSLDQGLQFLIQYYNGEERAKGNILERFSAQQFPDLHSELNLSSLELGDSALYFCASSVGTGASYEQYFGPGTRLTVT.

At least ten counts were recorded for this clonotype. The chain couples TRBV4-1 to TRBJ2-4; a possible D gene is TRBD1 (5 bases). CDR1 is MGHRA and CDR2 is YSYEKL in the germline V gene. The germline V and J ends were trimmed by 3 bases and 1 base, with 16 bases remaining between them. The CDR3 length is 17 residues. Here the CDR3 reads CASSQPTARSAKNIQYF. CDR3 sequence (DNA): TGCGCCAGCAGCCAGCCGACAGCGAGGTCTGCCAAAAACATTCAGTACTTC.

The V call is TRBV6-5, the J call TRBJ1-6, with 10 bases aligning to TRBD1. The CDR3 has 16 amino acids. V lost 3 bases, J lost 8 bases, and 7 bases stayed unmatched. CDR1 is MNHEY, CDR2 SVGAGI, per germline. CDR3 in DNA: TGTGCCAGCAGTTATCTGACAGGGGGCTTCGATTCACCCCTCCACTTT. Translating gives CASSYLTGGFDSPLHF.

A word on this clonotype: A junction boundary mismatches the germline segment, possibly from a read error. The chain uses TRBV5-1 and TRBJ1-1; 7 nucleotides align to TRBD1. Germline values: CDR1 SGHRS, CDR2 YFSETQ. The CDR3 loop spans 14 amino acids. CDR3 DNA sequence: TGCGCCGGCACGCCGGGACAGATGAACACTAAAGCTTTCTTT. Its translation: CAGTPGQMNTKAFF.

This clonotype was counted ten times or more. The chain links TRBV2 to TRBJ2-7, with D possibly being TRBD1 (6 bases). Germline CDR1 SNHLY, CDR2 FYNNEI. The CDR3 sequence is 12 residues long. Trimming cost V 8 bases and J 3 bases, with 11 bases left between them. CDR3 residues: CASGPGDYEQYF. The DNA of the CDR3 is TGTGCCAGCGGACCAGGGGACTACGAGCAGTACTTC.

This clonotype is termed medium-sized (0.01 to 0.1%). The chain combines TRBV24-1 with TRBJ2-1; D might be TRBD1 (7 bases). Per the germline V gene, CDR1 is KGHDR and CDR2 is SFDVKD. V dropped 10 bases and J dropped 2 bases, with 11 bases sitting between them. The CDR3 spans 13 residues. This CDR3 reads CATGRGAYNEQFF. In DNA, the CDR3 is TGTGCCACAGGCAGGGGGGCCTACAATGAGCAGTTCTTC.

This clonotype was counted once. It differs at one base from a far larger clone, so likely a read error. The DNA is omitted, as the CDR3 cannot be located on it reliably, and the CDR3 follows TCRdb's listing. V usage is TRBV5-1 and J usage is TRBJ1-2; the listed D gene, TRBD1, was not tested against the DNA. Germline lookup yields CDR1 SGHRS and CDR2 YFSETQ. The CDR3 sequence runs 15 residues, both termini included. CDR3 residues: CASSLVSRDHYGCTF.

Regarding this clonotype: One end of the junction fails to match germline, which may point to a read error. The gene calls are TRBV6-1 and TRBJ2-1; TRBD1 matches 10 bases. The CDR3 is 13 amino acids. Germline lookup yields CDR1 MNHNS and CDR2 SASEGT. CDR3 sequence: CASRDRGDNEQFW. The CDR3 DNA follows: TGTGCCAGTCGGGACAGGGGCGACAATGAGCAGTTCTGG.